Listed here are 13 T cell receptor beta chains from one sample, sequenced in a study of T cell clonality in common variable immunodeficiency. TCRdb's table, derived via immunoSEQ multiplex PCR, lists solely in-frame clones and lacks some. Listed for the sample are some 53,000 clones, none seen a single time. The sequencing sample was made of peripheral blood mononuclear cells. Source of these receptors: a person between 18 and 75 years old in good health.

This clone was seen more than once but under ten times. The read terminates 3 residues ahead of where the CDR3 ends, so the germline J gene completes it. V gene TRBV19 combines with J gene TRBJ1-3; a possible D gene is TRBD1 (6 bases). V lost 4 bases, J lost 3 bases, and 13 bases lay in between. Germline assignment: CDR1 LNHDA and CDR2 SQIVND (reference sequence). There are 15 residues in the CDR3. The CDR3 bases that were read are TGTGCCAGTAGTACGCGCCGGGACATTGGAAACACC. It translates to CASSTRRDIGNT. The whole CDR3 protein is CASSTRRDIGNTIYF.

Many counts were recorded for this clone. The sequenced fragment ends 3 residues before the CDR3 boundary, so the rest is inferred from the germline J gene. V is TRBV7-6 and J is TRBJ2-7; tentatively, D is TRBD2 (7 bases). Trimming pared 5 bases from V and 1 base from J, leaving 12 bases between. This CDR3 spans 14 amino acids. Germline V gene lookup returns CDR1 SGHVS and CDR2 FNYEAQ. The CDR3 sequence is CASSRGAGSYEQYF. CDR3 DNA, as far as it was read: TGTGCCAGCAGCCGGGGGGCGGGATCCTACGAG.

This clone was seen many times. The read falls 3 residues short of the CDR3 end, and the missing part is taken from the germline J gene. This chain connects TRBV5-1 to TRBJ2-1; the D gene is possibly TRBD2 (6 bases). The CDR3 totals 16 residues. The germline CDR1 and CDR2 sequences are SGHRS and YFSETQ. Trimming removed 3 bases at V and 3 bases at J, with 16 bases between. The CDR3 sequence: CASSSRTRGNYNEQFF. The part of the CDR3 DNA that was read is TGCGCCAGCAGCTCCCGCACACGGGGGAACTACAATGAG.

This clone was observed many times. Read coverage stops 3 residues before the CDR3 terminus; the germline J gene supplies the remainder. This rearrangement joins TRBV6-2 or TRBV6-3 to TRBJ1-5; the D is unclear. Germline assignment: CDR1 MNHEY and CDR2 SVGEGT. There are 13 residues in the CDR3. V dropped 6 bases and J dropped 2 bases, with 8 bases sitting between them. The sequenced part of the CDR3 DNA is TGTGCCAGCAGAAGGGTGGGCAATCAGCCC. Translation gives CASRRVGNQP. The whole CDR3 reads CASRRVGNQPQHF.

This clone showed up many times. The read comes to an end 3 residues before the CDR3 does, leaving the germline J gene to fill in the end. This rearrangement joins TRBV6-1 to TRBJ1-2; 9 bases match TRBD1. The CDR3 has 14 amino acids. Trimming removed 3 bases from V and 7 bases from J; junction bases left unmatched: 6. The germline V gene encodes CDR1 MNHNS and CDR2 SASEGT. The sequenced CDR3 bases are TGTGCCAGCAGTGACCCGGGACAGGGTTTTGGC. This sequence encodes CASSDPGQGFG. The entire CDR3 protein reads CASSDPGQGFGYTF.

This clone was detected ten times or more. The CDR3 end falls 3 residues outside the read, so it is completed with the germline J gene. J is TRBJ2-2 and V is TRBV19, with D possibly matching TRBD1 (7 bases). CDR3 size: 17 residues. CDR1 and CDR2 from the germline V gene are LNHDA and SQIVND (reference sequence). Trimming pared 1 base from V and 0 bases from J, leaving 12 bases between. The DNA read from the CDR3 is TGTGCCAGTAGTATAGGACAGGGACTCGCGAACACCGGGGAG. Its translation: CASSIGQGLANTGE. The whole CDR3 protein reads CASSIGQGLANTGELFF.

This clone was observed at least ten times. The read terminates 3 residues ahead of where the CDR3 ends, so the germline J gene completes it. The rearrangement joins TRBV6-1 to TRBJ1-1, with D tentatively TRBD1 (6 bases). The V and J ends lost 2 bases and 5 bases respectively, with 12 bases between them. There are 14 residues in the CDR3. Germline V lookup: CDR1 MNHNS, CDR2 SASEGT. The CDR3 is CASSEKGGWTEAFF. The covered CDR3 bases are TGTGCCAGCAGTGAAAAGGGGGGGTGGACTGAA.

This clone occurred many times. The read gets to within 3 residues of the CDR3 end, and the germline J gene fills in the rest. The chain recombines TRBV7-9 with TRBJ2-7, with a tentative D call TRBD1 (6 bases). The CDR3 length is 14 residues. Looked up from germline, CDR1 is SEHNR and CDR2 is FQNEAQ (reference sequence). Trimming took off 5 bases at V and 0 bases at J, with 11 bases between the two ends. The CDR3 bases that were read are TGTGCCAGCAGCCGGGACACCTACTCCTACGAG. It yields the protein CASSRDTYSYE. From start to end, the CDR3 is CASSRDTYSYEQYF.

This clone appeared many times. The CDR3 end falls 3 residues outside the read, so it is completed with the germline J gene. The chain has TRBV6-2 or TRBV6-3 and TRBJ2-1, with D possibly matching TRBD1 (6 bases). This CDR3 has 13 amino acids. CDR1 is MNHEY, CDR2 SVGEGT, per germline. Trimming took off 9 bases at V and 4 bases at J, with 13 bases between the two ends. This CDR3 reads CASNGGQYNEQFF. The part of the CDR3 DNA that was read is TGTGCCAGTAACGGAGGACAGTACAATGAG.

As for this clone: From the germline J gene comes the end of the CDR3, since the read stops 3 residues before it. The chain has TRBV7-9 and TRBJ2-7, with TRBD1 matching over 10 bases. Germline V gives CDR1 SEHNR, CDR2 FQNEAQ (reference sequence). Trimming cost V 5 bases and J 4 bases; bases outside gene matches: 8. The CDR3 sequence is 15 residues long. CDR3 DNA, as far as it was read: TGTGCCAGCAGCACCGTGGGACAGGGGAAGTACGAG. Encoded protein: CASSTVGQGKYE. The entire CDR3 protein is CASSTVGQGKYEQYF. The full variable domain, in which reference TRBV7-9 and TRBJ2-7 provide the parts outside the CDR3, is DTGVSQNPRHKITKRGQNVTFRCDPISEHNRLYWYRQTLGQGPEFLTYFQNEAQLEKSRLLSDRFSAERPKGSFSTLEIQRTEQGDSAMYLCASSTVGQGKYEQYFGPGTRLTVT.

This clone was seen repeatedly, ten times or more. Read coverage stops 3 residues before the CDR3 terminus; the germline J gene supplies the remainder. J is TRBJ2-3 and V is TRBV19; 8 bases map to TRBD2. After removal of 3 bases from V and 3 bases from J, the junction contained 8 bases not matched to a gene. CDR1 and CDR2 from the germline V gene are LNHDA and SQIVND (reference sequence). There are 16 residues in the CDR3. CDR3 region: CASSMSGSGWTDTQYF. The CDR3 bases that were read are TGTGCCAGTAGTATGAGCGGGAGTGGCTGGACAGATACG.

This clone has ten or more counts. The CDR3 end lies 3 residues beyond the end of the read and is filled in from the germline J gene. The chain employs TRBV2 and TRBJ2-7; 11 nucleotides match TRBD2. J lost 6 bases, V lost 7 bases, and 8 bases had no gene match. The CDR3 is 14 amino acids. The V gene's germline CDR1 is SNHLY and CDR2 FYNNEI. The DNA read from the CDR3 is TGTGCCAGCAAATGGGCTAGCGGGAGGAGCGAG. Translation: CASKWASGRSE. The full CDR3 protein reads CASKWASGRSEQYF. Full variable domain (remainder filled in from reference TRBV2 and TRBJ2-7): EPEVTQTPSHQVTQMGQEVILRCVPISNHLYFYWYRQILGQKVEFLVSFYNNEISEKSEIFDDQFSVERPDGSNFTLKIRSTKLEDSAMYFCASKWASGRSEQYFGPGTRLTVT.

This clone was detected ten times or more. The read halts 3 residues ahead of the CDR3 end, with the missing end drawn from the germline J gene. The rearrangement joins TRBV29-1 to TRBJ2-5, with TRBD1 identical over 7 bases. The ends lost 6 bases at V and 2 bases at J; junction bases unmatched: 6. The CDR3 has 13 residues. Per the germline V gene, CDR1 is SQVTM and CDR2 is ANQGSEA. The CDR3 loop is CSVRDRSQETQYF. The CDR3 bases that were read are TGCAGCGTCCGGGACAGATCGCAAGAGACC. The full variable domain, rest sourced from reference TRBV29-1 and TRBJ2-5, is SAVISQKPSRDICQRGTSLTIQCQVDSQVTMMFWYRQQPGQSLTLIATANQGSEATYESGFVIDKFPISRPNLTFSTLTVSNMSPEDSSIYLCSVRDRSQETQYFGPGTRLLVL.